The T cell receptor (beta chain) under discussion was sequenced for a study of long-term antiretroviral therapy in people with HIV. Concerning this clone itself: Antigen: not known. Relative to the germline gene, one junction end is altered; a read error may explain this.

CDR1 is SSHAT and CDR2 is FNYEAQ in the germline V gene (reference sequence). The CDR3 consists of 15 residues. It was version v3.0 of the immunoSEQ assay that was run at survey level. Only in-frame clones appear in the TCRdb table, and some are missing; sequencing was by immunoSEQ multiplex PCR. The table lists fewer than 25,000 clones, roughly 86% of them singletons, with around 3.3% in the top ten. Findings and caveats of the study: Those clones which expanded before ART made up the dominant part of the repertoire at all time points.

The sequence was obtained from a woman aged 45-60 years with HIV. The genes are TRBV7-7 and TRBJ2-3; 8 bases map to TRBD1. The starting material was unsorted PBMCs, obtained 2.6 years after starting antiretroviral therapy. For the CDR3, the DNA is TGTGCTAGCAGCACAGGGGGGAGTAGCACAGATACGCAGTATTTT. Its translation: CASSTGGSSTDTQYF.